This is a list of T cell receptor beta chains from one sample in a study of tissue T cells after allogeneic stem cell transplantation. The table came from immunoSEQ multiplex PCR; TCRdb's copy has only in-frame clones and leaves some out. The sample includes 6,000 to 8,000 clones, around 70% seen only once; the top ten take less than 9%. The sample here was tissue from the rectum, taken at autopsy. Receptor source: a woman aged 18 to 50 with breast cancer. Both conserved end residues are part of each CDR3. D genes are given only for firm matches. Only part of the rows carry a size: once, few, many, or a class if the clone is expanded.

abundance	v_gene	d_gene	j_gene	CDR3nt	CDR3aa
.	TRBV7-6	.	TRBJ2-7	TGTGCCAGCAGCTTAGTGGACAGCTTAAACTACGAGCAGTACTTC	CASSLVDSLNYEQYF
few	TRBV4-1	TRBD1	TRBJ1-2	TGCGCCAGCAGCCGCTTGGACAGGGGGGACTATGGCTACACCTTC	CASSRLDRGDYGYTF
.	TRBV7-2	.	TRBJ2-5	TGTGCCAGCAGCCCCCTCATTAGGGAGACCCAGTACTTC	CASSPLIRETQYF
.	TRBV24-1	.	TRBJ2-3	TGTGCCACCAGTGACAGAGTTGGAGGAGATACGCAGTATTTT	CATSDRVGGDTQYF
.	TRBV28	.	TRBJ1-1	TGTGCCAGCAGACCTCCTTCTACAGGGCCTTTTAACACTGAAGCTTTCTTT	CASRPPSTGPFNTEAFF
once	TRBV28	TRBD2	TRBJ2-7	TGTGCCAGCACTCCGACCGGGGGAGGGCCAAGTGTTGGGCAGTACTTC	CASTPTGGGPSVGQYF
.	TRBV24-1	.	TRBJ2-2	TGTGCTTCCGAGGGACCCTTCGATCCCGGGGAGCTGTTTTTT	CASEGPFDPGELFF
.	TRBV5-1	TRBD1	TRBJ2-5	TGCGCCAGCAGCTTGAGGGGGCAGGGAAACACGGAGACCCAGTACTTC	CASSLRGQGNTETQYF
large	TRBV28	.	TRBJ1-1	TGTGCCAGCAGTTCCGCCTCAAGGCTCGCTTTCTTT	CASSSASRLAFF
.	TRBV9	TRBD2	TRBJ2-7	TGTGCCAGCAGCGTAGGACTAGCGGAGAGCTACGAGCAGTACTTC	CASSVGLAESYEQYF
.	TRBV7-8	.	TRBJ1-5	TGTGTGACGGGCACGCTTCAGCCCCAGCATTTT	CVTGTLQPQHF
.	TRBV27	.	TRBJ2-1	TGTGCCAGCAGGAGCGCCGGTTATCGACGCTACAATGAGCAGTTCTTC	CASRSAGYRRYNEQFF
.	TRBV7-9	TRBD1	TRBJ1-4	TGTGCTGGGGGGACAGGGAATGAAAAACTGTTTTTT	CAGGTGNEKLFF
.	TRBV2	.	TRBJ2-7	TGTGCCAGCATCTGGCAGGCAGGATACGAGCAGTACTTC	CASIWQAGYEQYF
.	TRBV2	TRBD1	TRBJ2-7	TGTGCCAGCATGGAGAGGGACAGGTCCTACGAGCAGTACTTC	CASMERDRSYEQYF
.	TRBV24-1	TRBD2	TRBJ2-1	TGTGCCACCAGTGATTTGCCGCGGACTAGCGGGAGTGGTGAGCAGTTCTTC	CATSDLPRTSGSGEQFF
once	TRBV12-5	TRBD1	TRBJ1-6	TGTGCTAGTGCCACGACAGGGAACGTCTATAATTCACCCCTCCACTTT	CASATTGNVYNSPLHF
few	TRBV10-3	TRBD2	TRBJ2-1	TGTGCCACCAGGGGACTAGCGGGAGGTGAGTCCCTCTTTGACGATGAGCAGTTCTTC	CATRGLAGGESLFDDEQFF
.	TRBV27	TRBD2	TRBJ2-5	TGTGCCAGCAGGCCTCTAGCGGGAGAAAAAGAGACCCAGTACTTC	CASRPLAGEKETQYF
.	TRBV7-7	.	TRBJ1-1	TGTGCTAGCAGCTCCCAAGCGAACACTGAAGCTTTCTTT	CASSSQANTEAFF
few	TRBV29-1	TRBD1	TRBJ1-1	TGCAGCGCCGTGACAGGGGACACTGAAGCTTTCTTT	CSAVTGDTEAFF
.	TRBV7-2	TRBD1	TRBJ1-3	TGTGCCAGCAGCTCGGGACAGCCTGGAAACACCATATATTTT	CASSSGQPGNTIYF
few	TRBV25-1	TRBD1	TRBJ2-6	TGTGCCAGCAGCCCGGGACAGGGGACTCCTGGGGCCAACGTCCTGACTTTC	CASSPGQGTPGANVLTF
.	TRBV6-1	TRBD2	TRBJ2-2	TGTGCCAGCAGTGAAGCTAGCGGGAGGAGAACTATCGGGGAGCTGTTTTTT	CASSEASGRRTIGELFF
.	TRBV6-5	.	TRBJ1-2	TGTGCCAGCAGTTACTCTGGACAGAGCGACTATGGCTACACCTTC	CASSYSGQSDYGYTF
.	TRBV11-2	.	TRBJ2-5	TGTGCCAGCACCTTTGGGGCTCAAGAGACCCAGTACTTC	CASTFGAQETQYF
once	TRBV18	TRBD1	TRBJ1-6	TGTGCCAGCTCACCGGACAGGGTTGGCTCACCCCTCCACTTT	CASSPDRVGSPLHF
.	TRBV6-2/TRBV6-3	.	TRBJ1-4	TGTGCCAGCAGTTATTCCAGAGGTGGAGAAAAACTGTTTTTT	CASSYSRGGEKLFF
.	TRBV7-6	TRBD1	TRBJ2-2	TGTGCCAGCAGCCTAGGGACAGGGGGTGACACCGGGGAGCTGTTTTTT	CASSLGTGGDTGELFF
once	TRBV7-2	.	TRBJ1-1	TGTGCCAGCAGCTTAGAACGGAACACTGAAGCTTTCTTT	CASSLERNTEAFF
.	TRBV5-1	TRBD1	TRBJ2-7	TGCGCCAGCAGCTTCACCGGGACAGCTTACGAGCAGTACTTC	CASSFTGTAYEQYF
once	TRBV24-1	.	TRBJ1-1	TGTGCCACCAGCCCAAGTGGGAACACTGAAGCTTTCTTT	CATSPSGNTEAFF
.	TRBV10-3	.	TRBJ2-7	TGTGCCATCAGGGGGACTAGGGGGCAGGAAGACTCCTACGAGCAGTACTTC	CAIRGTRGQEDSYEQYF
.	TRBV7-2	TRBD2	TRBJ2-1	TGTGCCAGCAGCTCCAAAAGCGGAGCGGGGGGGCCCGGAGAGCAGTTCTTC	CASSSKSGAGGPGEQFF
.	TRBV6-6	TRBD2	TRBJ2-1	TGTGCCAGCAGGGGCGGGGGGGCCTACAATGAGCAGTTCTTC	CASRGGGAYNEQFF
.	TRBV18	.	TRBJ1-1	TGTGCCAGCTCACCATCCAAGGAGAGCAGTCACACTGAAGCTTTCTTT	CASSPSKESSHTEAFF
.	TRBV5-1	TRBD1	TRBJ2-7	TGCGCCAGCAGCTTTGCCGGGACAGGGGGCTACGGCGAGCAGTACTTC	CASSFAGTGGYGEQYF
.	TRBV18	.	TRBJ1-4	TGTGCCAGCTCACCAAACTCAGGGGCCGAACTAACCTATAATGAAAAACTGTTTTTT	CASSPNSGAELTYNEKLFF
.	TRBV7-2	TRBD2	TRBJ2-5	TGTGCCAGCAGCTCAGCGGGGGGATGGGAGACCCAGTACTTC	CASSSAGGWETQYF
.	TRBV29-1	.	TRBJ1-4	TGCAGCGTATCCCTGACTGGAGAAAAACTGTTTTTT	CSVSLTGEKLFF
.	TRBV12-5	.	TRBJ2-2	TGTGCTAGTGGTACAGGGAGGAACACCGGGGAGCTGTTTTTT	CASGTGRNTGELFF
few	TRBV6-1	.	TRBJ2-2	TGTGCCAGCAGTGAAAGTTTCCCGAACACCGGGGAGCTGTTTTTT	CASSESFPNTGELFF
.	TRBV28	.	TRBJ2-5	TGTGCCAGCGGAAGGGCGGGCCGAGAGACCCAGTACTTC	CASGRAGRETQYF
.	TRBV3-1/TRBV3-2	.	TRBJ1-1	TGTGCCAGCAGCCTATACCGGAACACTGAAGCTTTCTTT	CASSLYRNTEAFF
.	TRBV25-1	TRBD2	TRBJ2-5	TGTGCCAGCACCTCCGGGAGGGGCCGAGAGACCCAGTACTTC	CASTSGRGRETQYF
.	TRBV28	.	TRBJ2-7	TGTGCCAGCAGTTTCCACCGGGGGCAGTACTTC	CASSFHRGQYF
.	TRBV7-3	TRBD2	TRBJ2-3	TGTGCCAGCAGCGCTCTAGCGGCAGATACGCAGTATTTT	CASSALAADTQYF
.	TRBV24-1	.	TRBJ1-2	TGTGCCACCAGTGTAGACAAGAACTATGGCTACACCTTC	CATSVDKNYGYTF